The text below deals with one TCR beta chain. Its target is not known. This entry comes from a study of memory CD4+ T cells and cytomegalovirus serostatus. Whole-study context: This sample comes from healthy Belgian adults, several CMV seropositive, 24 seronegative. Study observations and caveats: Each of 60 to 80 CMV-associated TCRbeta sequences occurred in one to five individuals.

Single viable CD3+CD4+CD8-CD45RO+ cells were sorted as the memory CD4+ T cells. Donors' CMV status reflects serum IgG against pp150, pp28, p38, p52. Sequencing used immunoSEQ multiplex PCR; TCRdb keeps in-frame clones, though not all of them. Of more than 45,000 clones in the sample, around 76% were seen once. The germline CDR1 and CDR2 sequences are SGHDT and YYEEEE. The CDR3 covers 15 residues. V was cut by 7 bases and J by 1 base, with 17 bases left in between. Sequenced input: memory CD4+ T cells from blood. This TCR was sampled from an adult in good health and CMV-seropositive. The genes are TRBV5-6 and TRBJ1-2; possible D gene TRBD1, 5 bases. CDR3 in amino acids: CASSLVTGYNYGYTF. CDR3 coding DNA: TGTGCCAGCTCCCTGGTAACAGGATATAACTATGGCTACACCTTC. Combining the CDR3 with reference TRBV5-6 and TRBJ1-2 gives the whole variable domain DAGVTQSPTHLIKTRGQQVTLRCSPKSGHDTVSWYQQALGQGPQFIFQYYEEEERQRGNFPDRFSGHQFPNYSSELNVNALLLGDSALYLCASSLVTGYNYGYTFGSGTRLTVV.